Presented here are 18 T cell receptor beta chains from one specimen sequenced in a study of blood T cell repertoires in COVID-19. The method was immunoSEQ multiplex PCR; TCRdb's version includes in-frame clones alone and lacks a portion of them. The profile shows about 210,000 clones, approximately 85% of them singletons. Sequencing was done on a sample of peripheral blood. These receptors all stem from a woman aged 45-60 years with active or convalescent COVID-19.

The chain joins TRBV5-4 to TRBJ1-1; D is uncertain. The CDR3 runs to 13 residues. Trimming cost V 0 bases and J 4 bases, with 7 bases left between them. Germline loops: CDR1 SGHNT, CDR2 YYREEE (reference sequence). The CDR3 DNA is TGTGCCAGCAGCTTGGGCGGAGCCACTGAAGCTTTCTTT. Translated: CASSLGGATEAFF.

The chain couples TRBV9 to TRBJ2-2, with a tentative D call TRBD1 (6 bases). This CDR3 has 15 amino acids. V lost 3 bases to trimming and J lost 5 bases, with 14 bases between them. CDR1 is SGDLS, CDR2 YYNGEE, per germline. The CDR3 region is CASSARGQGTGELFF. The CDR3 nucleotides read TGTGCCAGCAGCGCCAGGGGTCAGGGAACCGGGGAGCTGTTTTTT.

The chain uses TRBV19 and TRBJ1-1, with 8 bases fitting TRBD1. CDR1 is LNHDA and CDR2 is SQIVND in the germline V gene (reference sequence). The CDR3 consists of 16 residues. The V and J ends lost 6 bases and 1 base, in that order; junction bases with no gene match: 10. The CDR3 region has the DNA TGTGCCAGTAGACCCGTTGACAGGGGCGGGAACACTGAAGCTTTCTTT. This translates into CASRPVDRGGNTEAFF.

CDR3: CSVAGVNTEAFF. The CDR3 nucleotides are TGCAGCGTTGCCGGGGTTAACACTGAAGCTTTCTTT. V and J are TRBV29-1 and TRBJ1-1; D remains unclear. There are 12 residues in the CDR3. CDR1 is SQVTM and CDR2 is ANQGSEA in the germline V gene. V was cut by 4 bases and J by 2 bases, with 8 bases left in between. Based on the CDR3 plus reference TRBV29-1 and TRBJ1-1, the full variable domain is SAVISQKPSRDICQRGTSLTIQCQVDSQVTMMFWYRQQPGQSLTLIATANQGSEATYESGFVIDKFPISRPNLTFSTLTVSNMSPEDSSIYLCSVAGVNTEAFFGQGTRLTVV.

CDR3 in amino acids: CATSAPGDTQYF. The DNA of the CDR3 is TGTGCCACCAGTGCGCCGGGAGATACGCAGTATTTT. The gene calls are TRBV24-1 and TRBJ2-3; D is unresolved. Germline CDR1 and CDR2: KGHDR and SFDVKD. CDR3 length equals 12 residues. V gave up 5 bases and J gave up 5 bases, with 7 bases separating them.

The V and J genes are TRBV6-1 and TRBJ2-6; TRBD1 matches at 7 bases. Germline V gene sequence: CDR1 MNHNS, CDR2 SASEGT. V trimming: 2 bases; J trimming: 1 base; junction bases outside the gene matches: 2. The CDR3 spans 16 residues. CDR3 DNA sequence: TGTGCCAGCAGTGAATCACAGGGGTCTGGGGCCAACGTCCTGACTTTC. Its protein product is CASSESQGSGANVLTF.

This clone was detected only once. This sequence joins TRBV5-1 and TRBJ1-4; TRBD1 aligns across 7 bases. From germline, CDR1 is SGHRS and CDR2 YFSETQ. The CDR3 is 14 residues long. V was pared by 3 bases and J by 8 bases, with 7 bases of the junction left unmatched. Here the CDR3 DNA reads TGCGCCAGCAGCTCGTCAGGGACAGACGAAAAACTGTTTTTT. Protein sequence: CASSSSGTDEKLFF.

The gene calls are TRBV2 and TRBJ1-6, with D perhaps matching TRBD1 (6 bases). V was trimmed by 9 bases and J by 5 bases, leaving 11 bases between them. Per the germline V gene, CDR1 is SNHLY and CDR2 is FYNNEI. This CDR3 is built from 13 residues. The CDR3, as DNA: TGTGCCAGTCAAGCAGGGGATAATTCACCCCTCCACTTT. The encoded protein is CASQAGDNSPLHF.

Here the CDR3 DNA reads TGCGCCAGCAGCCTGCAGGGGGTCGAAGCTTTCTTT. Amino acids: CASSLQGVEAFF. The V call is TRBV5-1, the J call TRBJ1-1; 7 nucleotides line up with TRBD1. V gave up 4 bases and J gave up 8 bases; unmatched junction bases: 5. Germline assignment: CDR1 SGHRS and CDR2 YFSETQ. This CDR3 has 12 residues.

This clone turned up a few times. This rearrangement joins TRBV10-1 to TRBJ1-5, with 8 bases matching TRBD1. The CDR3 runs 14 residues. CDR1 WNHNN and CDR2 SYGVQD come from the germline V gene (reference sequence). V trimming: 4 bases; J trimming: 8 bases; junction bases outside the gene matches: 7. As DNA, the CDR3 is TGCGCCAGCAGTGGCCCGGACAGGGAAGAGCCCCAGCATTTT. Its protein product is CASSGPDREEPQHF.

CDR3 in DNA: TGTGCCAGCAGTACGGGGTCTAATCAGCCCCAGCATTTT. Its translation: CASSTGSNQPQHF. The V gene is TRBV2, the J gene TRBJ1-5; D remains ambiguous. Between the trimmed V and J ends, which lost 5 bases and 4 bases, there was a span of 9 bases. The CDR3 has 13 residues. Looked up from germline, CDR1 is SNHLY and CDR2 is FYNNEI.

The chain carries TRBV7-3 and TRBJ2-1; 8 nucleotides align to TRBD2. CDR3 length: 14 residues. After removal of 2 bases from V and 6 bases from J, the junction contained 3 bases not matched to a gene. Per germline, CDR1 SGHTA and CDR2 FQGTGA. The CDR3 DNA is TGTGCCAGCAGCTTAGCGCTAGCGGGCAATGAGCAGTTCTTC. Residues: CASSLALAGNEQFF.

This chain uses TRBV9 with TRBJ1-2; 10 bases match TRBD1. Unmatched junction bases numbered 3, after V lost 3 bases and J lost 4 bases. CDR3 length: 14 amino acids. From germline, CDR1 is SGDLS and CDR2 YYNGEE. This CDR3 reads CASSARQGAYGYTF. The DNA for the CDR3 is TGTGCCAGCAGCGCCCGACAGGGGGCCTATGGCTACACCTTC.

The chain couples TRBV7-9 to TRBJ2-5, with 10 bases aligning to TRBD1. The trim removed 5 bases at V and 5 bases at J, leaving 11 bases unmatched. This CDR3 comprises 16 residues. Germline CDR1 SEHNR, CDR2 FQNEAQ (reference sequence). The CDR3 sequence: CASSTATGGRGETQYF. The DNA for the CDR3 is TGTGCCAGCAGCACCGCGACAGGGGGCAGGGGGGAGACCCAGTACTTC.

The V and J genes are TRBV18 and TRBJ1-3; D is perhaps TRBD1 (5 bases). Trimming shortened V by 2 bases and J by 0 bases, and 8 bases separated the two germline ends. CDR1 KGHSH and CDR2 LQKENI come from the germline V gene. The CDR3 sequence is 15 residues long. CDR3 region: CASSPGAISGNTIYF. In DNA form, the CDR3 reads TGTGCCAGCTCACCAGGGGCGATCTCTGGAAACACCATATATTTT.

This clone was picked up a small number of times. The V call is TRBV5-1, the J call TRBJ2-1; 8 positions match TRBD1. V lost 0 bases to trimming and J lost 7 bases; unmatched junction nucleotides: 12. The CDR3 is made up of 17 amino acids. CDR1 SGHRS and CDR2 YFSETQ come from the germline V gene. The CDR3 loop reads CASSLASRTGSSNEQFF. As DNA, the CDR3 is TGCGCCAGCAGCTTGGCTTCTAGGACAGGGTCAAGTAATGAGCAGTTCTTC.

The chain has TRBV28 and TRBJ2-3; TRBD1 agrees at 7 bases. The J segment lost 4 bases and the V segment lost 5 bases, leaving 6 bases of the junction unmatched. CDR1 MDHEN and CDR2 SYDVKM come from the germline V gene. The CDR3 runs to 14 residues. The chain's CDR3 is CASSRIQGPDTQYF. The CDR3 DNA reads as TGTGCCAGCAGTCGGATACAGGGGCCAGATACGCAGTATTTT.

Written as DNA, the CDR3 is TGCGCCAGCAGCTGGACAGAAGGGAGCCACGAGCAGTACTTC. Translation gives CASSWTEGSHEQYF. This chain joins TRBV5-1 and TRBJ2-7; tentatively, D is TRBD1 (6 bases). In germline, CDR1 is SGHRS, CDR2 YFSETQ. V lost 3 bases and J lost 5, with 15 bases in between. The CDR3 loop spans 14 amino acids. Variable domain in full (rest from reference TRBV5-1 and TRBJ2-7): KAGVTQTPRYLIKTRGQQVTLSCSPISGHRSVSWYQQTPGQGLQFLFEYFSETQRNKGNFPGRFSGRQFSNSRSEMNVSTLELGDSALYLCASSWTEGSHEQYFGPGTRLTVT.